The 29 T cell receptor beta chains below were found in one sample sequenced in a study of OX40 agonist ivuxolimab in advanced cancers. Sequencing was performed with immunoSEQ multiplex PCR; in TCRdb, only in-frame clones are kept and a portion is missing. This sample carries 45,000 or so clones, roughly 80% of them seen once, and the ten largest clones take roughly 2.2%. Sequencing was performed on CD4+ or CD8+ T cells sorted from blood, taken in a trial of the OX40 agonist ivuxolimab. These receptors all come from an adult with an advanced solid tumor such as melanoma, head and neck, liver or kidney cancer.

By sample share, this clone is medium-sized. The rearrangement joins TRBV27 to TRBJ1-5; 11 nucleotides match TRBD1. Germline assignment: CDR1 MNHEY and CDR2 SMNVEV (reference sequence). The CDR3 sequence is 16 residues long. V lost 1 base and J lost 6; bases outside the gene matches: 5. The chain's CDR3 is CASSLWGTGGGQPQHF. The CDR3 region has the DNA TGTGCCAGCAGTTTATGGGGGACAGGGGGTGGTCAGCCCCAGCATTTT.

The CDR3 DNA follows: TGTGCCAGCAGTTTATTGGGACAGGGAGGGGCCAATCAGCCCCAGCATTTT. Amino acids: CASSLLGQGGANQPQHF. This chain connects TRBV27 to TRBJ1-5; 9 bases line up with TRBD1. J gave up 3 bases and V 1 base, and 7 bases lay outside the gene matches. This CDR3 has 17 amino acids. Looked up from germline, CDR1 is MNHEY and CDR2 is SMNVEV (reference sequence).

This chain joins TRBV5-8 and TRBJ2-7, with 10 positions matching TRBD1. The ends lost 0 bases at V and 3 bases at J; junction bases unmatched: 6. The CDR3 is 16 amino acids. In germline, CDR1 is SGHTS, CDR2 YDEGEE. CDR3 in amino acids: CASSLGAGTGDYEQYF. CDR3 bases: TGTGCCAGCAGCTTGGGGGCCGGGACAGGGGACTACGAGCAGTACTTC.

The chain employs TRBV29-1 and TRBJ2-1; tentative D call: TRBD1 (6 bases). The CDR3 extends over 13 amino acids. The germline V gene encodes CDR1 SQVTM and CDR2 ANQGSEA. Trimming removed 4 bases from V and 2 bases from J, with 9 bases in between. CDR3 region: CSVAQGTYNEQFF. DNA for the CDR3: TGCAGCGTTGCACAGGGCACCTACAATGAGCAGTTCTTC.

This clone was picked up one time. An end of the junction does not agree with germline; a read error may underlie this. The chain couples TRBV5-1 to TRBJ1-6, with 11 bases identical to TRBD1. The germline V gene has CDR1 SGHRS and CDR2 YFSETQ. This CDR3 contains 14 residues. This CDR3 reads CASRLGQGGSPLHF. DNA for the CDR3: TGCGCCAGCAGGTTGGGACAGGGGGGGTCACCCCTCCACTTT.

V is TRBV2 and J is TRBJ1-5; D call uncertain. V was trimmed by 6 bases and J by 6 bases, leaving 15 bases between them. The length of the CDR3 is 14 residues. The germline gives CDR1 SNHLY, CDR2 FYNNEI. The CDR3 protein is CASRRDFMGQPQHF. CDR3 in DNA: TGTGCCAGCAGGAGGGATTTCATGGGTCAGCCCCAGCATTTT.

The V gene is TRBV27, the J gene TRBJ1-4; TRBD1 matches at 7 bases. Trimming took 2 bases from V and 3 from J; bases not matched to a gene: 9. The germline gives CDR1 MNHEY, CDR2 SMNVEV (reference sequence). The CDR3 runs 17 residues. CDR3 amino acids: CASSLHDRAGPNEKLFF. The CDR3 nucleotides are TGTGCCAGCAGTTTACATGACAGGGCTGGGCCTAATGAAAAACTGTTTTTT.

The count of this clone is one. The rearrangement links TRBV11-2 to TRBJ2-1; D may be TRBD1 or TRBD2 (5 bases each). This CDR3 spans 14 amino acids. Germline loops: CDR1 SGHAT, CDR2 FQNNGV. V lost 8 bases and J 6 bases, leaving 17 bases between the germline ends. CDR3 in amino acids: CASGLGAGVNEQFF. The CDR3, as DNA: TGTGCCAGCGGACTTGGGGCCGGGGTCAATGAGCAGTTCTTC.

The gene calls are TRBV27 and TRBJ1-5; TRBD1 aligns across 10 bases. Germline values: CDR1 MNHEY, CDR2 SMNVEV (reference sequence). The J segment lost 6 bases and the V segment lost 10 bases, leaving 3 bases of the junction unmatched. The CDR3 has 12 residues. This chain's CDR3 is CATRQGAQPQHF. CDR3 DNA: TGTGCCACCAGACAGGGGGCTCAGCCCCAGCATTTT.

This chain links TRBV19 with TRBJ1-5; possible D gene TRBD1, 6 bases. Germline assignment: CDR1 LNHDA and CDR2 SQIVND (reference sequence). The CDR3 length is 18 residues. V was pared by 7 bases and J by 6 bases, with 28 bases between. The CDR3 spells CASTAYRDPRGAPQPQHF. The CDR3 DNA is TGTGCCAGTACTGCCTACCGGGACCCCCGGGGGGCCCCTCAGCCCCAGCATTTT.

The gene calls are TRBV7-3 and TRBJ2-1; weak D call: TRBD1 (6 bases). The CDR3 spans 15 residues. Germline CDR1 SGHTA, CDR2 FQGTGA. The V end was cut by 0 bases, the J end by 9 bases, with 15 bases between. CDR3 DNA sequence: TGTGCCAGCAGCTTAACCCGGACAGAGAGCCTTGAGCAGTTCTTC. It codes for CASSLTRTESLEQFF.

The V and J genes are TRBV11-2 and TRBJ2-3, with D maybe TRBD1 (6 bases). Per germline, CDR1 SGHAT and CDR2 FQNNGV. Trimming took off 2 bases at V and 3 bases at J, with 15 bases between the two ends. This CDR3 has 16 residues. CDR3 coding DNA: TGTGCCAGCAGCTTACGGTGGACAGTGGGGACAGATACGCAGTATTTT. It codes for CASSLRWTVGTDTQYF.

V usage is TRBV30 and J usage is TRBJ1-1; 8 nucleotides match TRBD1. The CDR3 extends over 12 amino acids. V lost 4 bases to trimming and J lost 6 bases; unmatched junction nucleotides: 4. Germline V gene data show CDR1 as GTSNPN and CDR2 as SVGIG (reference sequence). The CDR3 bases are TGTGCCTGGACCGACAGGGGAGCTGAAGCTTTCTTT. Translation gives CAWTDRGAEAFF.

The chain joins TRBV10-3 to TRBJ2-7; D is uncertain. The germline V and J ends were trimmed by 3 bases and 0 bases, with 0 bases remaining between them. CDR3 length: 11 residues. Germline lookup yields CDR1 ENHRY and CDR2 SYGVKD. The CDR3 loop is CAISDSYEQYF. The CDR3, as DNA: TGTGCCATCAGTGACTCCTACGAGCAGTACTTC.

The V and J genes are TRBV10-3 and TRBJ2-3, with D perhaps matching TRBD1 (5 bases). There are 13 residues in the CDR3. V dropped 11 bases and J dropped 0 bases, with 12 bases sitting between them. Per the germline V gene, CDR1 is ENHRY and CDR2 is SYGVKD. The CDR3, as DNA: TGTGCCGCCGACAGTCCTAGCACAGATACGCAGTATTTT. Amino acid sequence: CAADSPSTDTQYF.

V is TRBV19 and J is TRBJ2-2; a possible D gene is TRBD2 (6 bases). CDR1 LNHDA and CDR2 SQIVND come from the germline V gene (reference sequence). The V end was cut by 4 bases, the J end by 0 bases, with 9 bases between. The CDR3 spans 15 residues. CDR3: CASSTGGANTGELFF. The CDR3 coding sequence is TGTGCCAGTAGTACAGGAGGGGCGAACACCGGGGAGCTGTTTTTT.

This clone was detected only once. The J gene is TRBJ1-5, the V gene TRBV2; D not resolved. This CDR3 has 12 amino acids. V was pared by 6 bases and J by 6 bases, with 9 bases between. In germline, CDR1 is SNHLY, CDR2 FYNNEI. CDR3 bases: TGTGCCAGCAGGGCGGCGAGTCAGCCCCAGCATTTT. It specifies CASRAASQPQHF.

The rearrangement uses TRBV11-1 and TRBJ2-7, with TRBD2 as a possible D gene (6 bases). V shed 4 bases and J shed 2 bases, with 12 bases lying between them. Germline V CDR1 and CDR2: SGHAT, FQDESV (reference sequence). CDR3 length equals 14 residues. The CDR3 loop reads CASSSGLVPYEQYF. The DNA of the CDR3 is TGTGCCAGCAGCTCGGGACTGGTCCCCTACGAGCAGTACTTC. The full variable domain, completed using reference TRBV11-1 and TRBJ2-7, is EAEVAQSPRYKITEKSQAVAFWCDPISGHATLYWYRQILGQGPELLVQFQDESVVDDSQLPKDRFSAERLKGVDSTLKIQPAELGDSAMYLCASSSGLVPYEQYFGPGTRLTVT.

This sequence joins TRBV25-1 and TRBJ2-5; 12 bases match TRBD2. The germline CDR1 and CDR2 sequences are MGHDK and SYGVNS. The V segment lost 0 bases and the J segment 3 bases; nucleotides outside the gene matches: 5. CDR3 size: 17 residues. The CDR3 sequence is CASSEYKRTSGEETQYF. CDR3 nucleotide sequence: TGTGCCAGCAGTGAATATAAAAGGACTAGCGGGGAAGAGACCCAGTACTTC.

This clone has just one count. CDR3 region: CASSPASDSRAPQHF. The CDR3 nucleotides are TGTGCCAGCTCACCGGCCTCCGACAGTCGGGCGCCCCAGCATTTT. V gene TRBV18 combines with J gene TRBJ1-5; possible D gene TRBD1, 5 bases. V shed 3 bases and J shed 9 bases, with 18 bases lying between them. This CDR3 spans 15 amino acids. From germline, CDR1 is KGHSH and CDR2 LQKENI. Full variable domain (remainder filled in from reference TRBV18 and TRBJ1-5): NAGVMQNPRHLVRRRGQEARLRCSPMKGHSHVYWYRQLPEEGLKFMVYLQKENIIDESGMPKERFSAEFPKEGPSILRIQQVVRGDSAAYFCASSPASDSRAPQHFGDGTRLSIL.

The genes are TRBV28 and TRBJ1-5; tentatively, D is TRBD1 (5 bases). The germline V gene has CDR1 MDHEN and CDR2 SYDVKM. The CDR3 consists of 16 residues. V lost 3 bases and J lost 2, with 14 bases in between. In DNA form, the CDR3 reads TGTGCCAGCAGTTTGGACGACAGCCAACGCAATCAGCCCCAGCATTTT. Protein: CASSLDDSQRNQPQHF.

The rearrangement links TRBV28 to TRBJ1-2; no definite D call. CDR1 is MDHEN and CDR2 is SYDVKM in the germline V gene. The CDR3 is 11 amino acids. V was pared by 2 bases and J by 6 bases, with 4 bases between. CDR3 residues: CASSLTDGYTF. The CDR3 DNA reads as TGTGCCAGCAGTTTAACAGATGGCTACACCTTC.

The chain joins TRBV19 to TRBJ2-5, with no clear D. V dropped 4 bases and J dropped 4 bases, with 13 bases sitting between them. CDR3 length: 14 residues. Germline assignment: CDR1 LNHDA and CDR2 SQIVND (reference sequence). The CDR3 DNA reads TGTGCCAGTAGTACCCGACAAGTCCGAGAGACCCAGTACTTC. Its protein product is CASSTRQVRETQYF. The full variable domain, in which reference TRBV19 and TRBJ2-5 provide the parts outside the CDR3, is DGGITQSPKYLFRKEGQNVTLSCEQNLNHDAMYWYRQDPGQGLRLIYYSQIVNDFQKGDIAEGYSVSREKKESFPLTVTSAQKNPTAFYLCASSTRQVRETQYFGPGTRLLVL.

This clone was recorded once. V is TRBV30 and J is TRBJ2-2; no firm D call. Trimming removed 0 bases from V and 6 bases from J, with 11 bases in between. The CDR3 consists of 14 residues. Germline V gene sequence: CDR1 GTSNPN, CDR2 SVGIG (reference sequence). DNA of the CDR3: TGTGCCTGGAGTGTATCATCGGGCGCCGGGGAGCTGTTTTTT. Encoded protein: CAWSVSSGAGELFF.

This sequence joins TRBV5-1 and TRBJ2-2; TRBD2 agrees at 10 bases. The ends lost 2 bases at V and 4 bases at J; junction bases unmatched: 2. The CDR3 is made up of 15 amino acids. The germline CDR1 and CDR2 sequences are SGHRS and YFSETQ. The CDR3 spells CASSFPSGGTGELFF. Written as DNA, the CDR3 is TGCGCCAGCAGCTTTCCTAGCGGGGGCACCGGGGAGCTGTTTTTT. The whole variable domain, remainder taken from reference TRBV5-1 and TRBJ2-2, is KAGVTQTPRYLIKTRGQQVTLSCSPISGHRSVSWYQQTPGQGLQFLFEYFSETQRNKGNFPGRFSGRQFSNSRSEMNVSTLELGDSALYLCASSFPSGGTGELFFGEGSRLTVL.

The chain recombines TRBV7-8 with TRBJ2-1; D remains ambiguous. The length of the CDR3 is 13 residues. Germline CDR1 reads SGHVS; CDR2 reads FQNEAQ. Trimming pared 5 bases from V and 6 bases from J, leaving 11 bases between. The CDR3 sequence is CASSRPPGNEQFF. CDR3 nucleotides: TGTGCCAGCAGCCGCCCTCCGGGCAATGAGCAGTTCTTC.

The chain joins TRBV5-1 to TRBJ2-3, with TRBD1 matching over 8 bases. There are 13 residues in the CDR3. Looked up from germline, CDR1 is SGHRS and CDR2 is YFSETQ. The V segment lost 1 base and the J segment 6 bases; nucleotides outside the gene matches: 1. This CDR3 reads CASSLNRGDTQYF. The CDR3 nucleotides read TGCGCCAGCAGCTTGAACAGGGGGGATACGCAGTATTTT.

CDR3 sequence (DNA): TGTGCCAGCAGCCCCCTGGGGAACTCCTACGAGCAGTACTTC. It translates to CASSPLGNSYEQYF. The chain recombines TRBV9 with TRBJ2-7, with D hard to call. Germline loops: CDR1 SGDLS, CDR2 YYNGEE. V was shortened by 4 bases and J by 0 bases, with 11 bases between the two germline ends. The CDR3 extends over 14 amino acids.

The V and J genes are TRBV12-5 and TRBJ2-2, with 7 bases identical to TRBD1. V dropped 5 bases and J dropped 7; count of bases not matched to a gene: 7. Germline V CDR1 and CDR2: LGHNT, FRNRAP. The CDR3 covers 14 residues. CDR3 in amino acids: CASGSGQAHGELFF. The CDR3 DNA follows: TGTGCTAGTGGTAGTGGACAGGCCCACGGGGAGCTGTTTTTT.